Below are 28 T cell receptor beta chains sequenced from a single sample in a study of CD8 T cells in ankylosing spondylitis. TCRdb re-called the 5' RACE reads through MiXCR, storing one row per CDR3 protein. The sample includes about 100,000 distinct CDR3 sequences, about 8.5% of them seen just once. Input material: blood, either unsorted or a sorted T cell fraction (not recorded which). These receptors all come from a male donor with ankylosing spondylitis or in good health (not recorded which).

The chain links TRBV11-2 to TRBJ2-4, with 7 bases aligning to TRBD2. The V segment lost 2 bases and the J segment 6 bases; nucleotides outside the gene matches: 1. Germline assignment: CDR1 SGHAT and CDR2 FQNNGV. This CDR3 region has 13 residues. CDR3 sequence (DNA): TGTGCCAGCAGCTTATGGGGGGGAAACATTCAGTACTTC. Amino acid sequence: CASSLWGGNIQYF.

This clonotype was picked up many times. The V and J genes are TRBV29-1 and TRBJ1-2; D is perhaps TRBD1 (5 bases). CDR3 length: 14 amino acids. V lost 4 bases and J 3 bases, leaving 15 bases between the germline ends. The germline CDR1 and CDR2 sequences are SQVTM and ANQGSEA. This CDR3 is CSVGGSVGHYGYTF. CDR3 DNA: TGCAGCGTTGGGGGGTCGGTAGGGCACTATGGCTACACCTTC.

This clonotype was picked up many times. The CDR3 spells CASSPLRDGSSLADTQYF. DNA of the CDR3: TGTGCCAGCAGCCCCCTCAGGGACGGATCCTCCCTGGCGGATACGCAGTATTTT. The chain combines TRBV4-2 with TRBJ2-3; D possibly matches TRBD1 or TRBD2 (5 bases each). This CDR3 comprises 18 residues. V lost 4 bases to trimming and J lost 6 bases, with 26 bases between them. CDR1 LGHNA and CDR2 YNFKEQ come from the germline V gene.

A few counts support this clonotype. This may be a read error: a much more frequent sequence differs by one nucleotide. The chain has TRBV7-2 and TRBJ2-5; 7 bases fit TRBD1. Germline assignment: CDR1 SGHTA and CDR2 FQGNSA. The CDR3 loop spans 16 amino acids. The CDR3 DNA is TGTGCCAGCAGCCTGAGGACAGGTAGCTCCCAAGAGGCCCAGTACTTC. This encodes CASSLRTGSSQEAQYF.

V is TRBV4-3 and J is TRBJ2-7, with D unresolved. The CDR3 has 15 amino acids. From germline, CDR1 is LGHNA and CDR2 YSLEER. V lost 0 bases to trimming and J lost 5 bases, with 14 bases between them. The CDR3 loop is CASSQERWQPHEQYF. Here the CDR3 DNA reads TGCGCCAGCAGCCAAGAAAGATGGCAACCCCACGAGCAGTACTTC.

Comments on this clonotype: A clone one base away is much larger, so this may be a read error. The chain employs TRBV7-3 and TRBJ2-2; the D is unclear. Trimming pared 5 bases from V and 5 bases from J, leaving 9 bases between. Germline CDR1 and CDR2: SGHTA and FQGTGA. CDR3 size: 13 residues. The CDR3 loop reads CASSKAGTGELFF. The CDR3 DNA reads as TGTGCCAGCAGCAAGGCAGGAACCGGGGAGCTGTTTTTT. Complete variable domain (other parts from reference TRBV7-3 and TRBJ2-2): GAGVSQTPSNKVTEKGKYVELRCDPISGHTALYWYRQSLGQGPEFLIYFQGTGAADDSGLPNDRFFAVRPEGSVSTLKIQRTERGDSAVYLCASSKAGTGELFFGEGSRLTVL.

This clonotype was recorded at least ten times. The chain links TRBV27 to TRBJ2-3; D unresolved. This CDR3 region has 12 residues. Germline CDR1 is MNHEY and CDR2 is SMNVEV (reference sequence). Trimming pared 5 bases from V and 1 base from J, leaving 4 bases between. The CDR3, as DNA: TGTGCCAGCAGTATCGGCACAGATACGCAGTATTTT. It specifies CASSIGTDTQYF.

On this clonotype: A much bigger clone sits one base away, suggesting this may be a read error. V usage is TRBV12-3 or TRBV12-4 and J usage is TRBJ2-7; D gene ambiguous. The V gene lost 2 bases and the J gene lost 5 bases, with 7 bases spanning the gap. This CDR3 is 12 amino acids long. In DNA form, the CDR3 reads TGTGCCAGCAGTTTAACATGGGACGAGCAGTACTTC. Amino acid sequence: CASSLTWDEQYF.

There are many counts of this clonotype. The chain joins TRBV12-3 or TRBV12-4 to TRBJ2-2, with D possibly being TRBD1 or TRBD2 (5 bases each). The CDR3 is 17 amino acids. The V end was cut by 5 bases, the J end by 8 bases, with 24 bases between. Here the CDR3 reads CASSPRDGRPKAGELFF. The DNA of the CDR3 is TGTGCCAGCAGTCCTCGGGACGGACGCCCCAAAGCGGGGGAGCTGTTTTTT.

This clonotype has a count of ten or more. The V and J genes are TRBV15 and TRBJ1-2; TRBD1 aligns across 11 bases. V lost 3 bases and J lost 8; bases outside the gene matches: 2. CDR1 LNHNV and CDR2 YYDKDF come from the germline V gene (reference sequence). The CDR3 has 13 amino acids. In DNA form, the CDR3 reads TGTGCCACCAGCAGCGGACAGGGGGCGGGCTACACCTTC. Encoded protein: CATSSGQGAGYTF.

This clonotype came up many times. The chain joins TRBV6-4 to TRBJ1-2; the D gene is possibly TRBD1 (5 bases). Trimming left V 5 bases short and J 6 bases short, with 16 bases between. This CDR3 has 14 amino acids. From germline, CDR1 is MRHNA and CDR2 SNTAGT. CDR3 nucleotides: TGTGCCAGCAGTCCATCAGGGAAATGGAATGGCTACACCTTC. Its translation is CASSPSGKWNGYTF.

This chain joins TRBV7-8 and TRBJ1-1; TRBD1 matches 7 bases. This CDR3 has 14 residues. Germline assignment: CDR1 SGHVS and CDR2 FQNEAQ. Unmatched junction bases numbered 0, after V lost 2 bases and J lost 0 bases. The CDR3 sequence: CASSLTGVNTEAFF. The CDR3 DNA reads as TGTGCCAGCAGCTTAACAGGGGTGAACACTGAAGCTTTCTTT.

This chain connects TRBV18 to TRBJ2-7; D possibly matches TRBD1 or TRBD2 (5 bases each). CDR3 size: 14 residues. In germline, CDR1 is KGHSH, CDR2 LQKENI. V was cut by 2 bases and J by 1 base, with 9 bases left in between. Here the CDR3 reads CASSPGGDSYEQYF. CDR3 DNA: TGTGCCAGCTCACCAGGGGGTGATTCCTACGAGCAGTACTTC.

The chain links TRBV7-2 to TRBJ1-5; D is undetermined. CDR1 and CDR2 from the germline V gene are SGHTA and FQGNSA. The CDR3 length is 15 residues. V gave up 2 bases and J gave up 3 bases, with 11 bases separating them. CDR3 residues: CASSLWSGFNQPQHF. The DNA for the CDR3 is TGTGCCAGCAGCTTATGGTCGGGATTCAATCAGCCCCAGCATTTT.

This clonotype appeared many times. This chain connects TRBV20-1 to TRBJ1-2; D not certain. V was cut by 3 bases and J by 8 bases, with 13 bases left in between. This CDR3 is built from 12 residues. Germline V gene lookup returns CDR1 DFQATT and CDR2 SNEGSKA (reference sequence). For the CDR3, the DNA is TGCAGTGCTAGTAAGGAGGGCAGAGGCTACACCTTC. Translation gives CSASKEGRGYTF.

This clonotype was seen ten or more times. This chain connects TRBV10-3 to TRBJ1-5; no reliable D call. Deletions cut 0 bases from V and 3 bases from J, with 6 bases between. CDR3 size: 14 residues. Germline lookup yields CDR1 ENHRY and CDR2 SYGVKD. The CDR3 DNA is TGTGCCATCAGTGAGTCTAACTACAATCAGCCCCAGCATTTT. Translation: CAISESNYNQPQHF.

A single count supports this clonotype. DNA for the CDR3: TGTGCCAGTTGGTACGGGGATACGCAGTATTTT. Amino acid sequence: CASWYGDTQYF. The rearrangement uses TRBV6-2 or TRBV6-3 and TRBJ2-3; D remains ambiguous. The V gene lost 9 bases and the J gene lost 6 bases, with 10 bases spanning the gap. The CDR3 extends over 11 amino acids. Germline assignment: CDR1 MNHEY and CDR2 SVGEGT.

The table lists this clonotype with many counts. CDR3 sequence reads: CASSLAQDRGGSYEQYF. CDR3 nucleotides: TGTGCCAGCAGCTTAGCCCAGGACAGGGGAGGGTCGTACGAGCAGTACTTC. The V call is TRBV7-2, the J call TRBJ2-7, with 9 bases aligning to TRBD1. The CDR3 is 17 amino acids. Germline V gene sequence: CDR1 SGHTA, CDR2 FQGNSA. V gave up 0 bases and J gave up 4 bases; unmatched junction bases: 10. Complete variable domain (other parts from reference TRBV7-2 and TRBJ2-7): GAGVSQSPSNKVTEKGKDVELRCDPISGHTALYWYRQSLGQGLEFLIYFQGNSAPDKSGLPSDRFSAERTGGSVSTLTIQRTQQEDSAVYLCASSLAQDRGGSYEQYFGPGTRLTVT.

This clonotype appeared many times. V and J are TRBV24-1 and TRBJ2-7; tentatively, D is TRBD2 (5 bases). The CDR3 is 16 residues long. Germline V gene lookup returns CDR1 KGHDR and CDR2 SFDVKD. V lost 7 bases to trimming and J lost 2 bases, with 20 bases between them. The CDR3 nucleotides are TGTGCCACCAGCCGATCCCCGGACGGGATCACCTACGAGCAGTACTTC. Protein product: CATSRSPDGITYEQYF.

The table lists this clonotype with many counts. The chain employs TRBV27 and TRBJ2-1; possibly TRBD2 for D (7 bases). The germline CDR1 and CDR2 sequences are MNHEY and SMNVEV (reference sequence). V shed 5 bases and J shed 7 bases, with 18 bases lying between them. The CDR3 contains 15 residues. DNA of the CDR3: TGTGCCAGCAGTCCCTCAGCGGGGAGGGGGAATGAGCAGTTCTTC. Protein: CASSPSAGRGNEQFF.

In its sample, this clonotype was seen a few times. A much larger clone differs by one base, so this may be a read error. This sequence joins TRBV12-3 or TRBV12-4 and TRBJ1-1; TRBD1 matches at 9 bases. This CDR3 has 19 residues. CDR3 nucleotides: TGTACCAGCAGCTCGGAGATAACCGGGACAGGGATTATGAACACTGAAGCTTTCTTT. Its translation: CTSSSEITGTGIMNTEAFF.

This clonotype showed up many times. This chain connects TRBV5-1 to TRBJ2-1; 10 bases are shared with TRBD2. V shed 0 bases and J 6 bases; nucleotides not matched to a gene: 6. This CDR3 comprises 16 residues. Per germline, CDR1 SGHRS and CDR2 YFSETQ. The CDR3 spells CASSLVSSGSGNEQFF. In DNA, the CDR3 is TGCGCCAGCAGCTTGGTTTCTAGCGGGAGCGGCAATGAGCAGTTCTTC.

This clonotype was counted many times. This sequence joins TRBV20-1 and TRBJ2-7; possibly TRBD2 for D (6 bases). Deletions cut 0 bases from V and 7 bases from J, with 16 bases between. CDR3 length: 14 residues. The germline gives CDR1 DFQATT, CDR2 SNEGSKA (reference sequence). Here the CDR3 reads CSARDLEGPHEQYF. The DNA for the CDR3 is TGCAGTGCTAGAGATTTGGAGGGGCCGCATGAGCAGTACTTC.

This clonotype was counted at least ten times. The chain is built from TRBV9 and TRBJ1-1; perhaps TRBD1 as D (5 bases). Germline values: CDR1 SGDLS, CDR2 YYNGEE. The V end lost 4 bases, the J end lost 2 bases, and 12 bases lay between the germline ends. CDR3 size: 14 residues. CDR3 region: CASSRDPLNTEAFF. The CDR3 bases are TGTGCCAGCAGCCGGGACCCTCTTAACACTGAAGCTTTCTTT.

This clonotype has ten or more counts. The chain recombines TRBV19 with TRBJ1-6; D unclear. CDR1 and CDR2 (germline): LNHDA, SQIVND (reference sequence). The CDR3 runs 17 residues. V dropped 3 bases and J dropped 0 bases, with 12 bases sitting between them. The CDR3: CASSMMSASSYNSPLHF. CDR3 bases: TGTGCCAGTAGTATGATGTCGGCGAGCTCCTATAATTCACCCCTCCACTTT.

This clonotype has ten or more counts. The chain has TRBV4-2 and TRBJ1-5; no definite D call. The ends were cut back, 0 bases at V and 7 bases at J, with 7 bases in the middle. The CDR3 runs to 13 residues. Germline V CDR1 and CDR2: LGHNA, YNFKEQ. The CDR3, as DNA: TGTGCCAGCAGCCAAGATATTGGGCAGCCCCAGCATTTT. The encoded protein is CASSQDIGQPQHF.

This clonotype appeared many times. The J gene is TRBJ2-4, the V gene TRBV12-3 or TRBV12-4; D is unclear. The CDR3 length is 13 residues. V was pared by 6 bases and J by 9 bases, with 15 bases between. The DNA for the CDR3 is TGTGCCAGCAGCCCCGCCGCGTTGAGCATTCAGTACTTC. This translates into CASSPAALSIQYF.

At least ten counts were recorded for this clonotype. The chain combines TRBV4-1 with TRBJ1-6; D is unresolved. Germline values: CDR1 MGHRA, CDR2 YSYEKL. V lost 4 bases and J 0 bases, leaving 25 bases between the germline ends. The CDR3 runs to 21 residues. DNA for the CDR3: TGCGCCAGCAGCCTCAAAGAGGAGGTTGTACGGGGTGGCTCCTATAATTCACCCCTCCACTTT. Its translation is CASSLKEEVVRGGSYNSPLHF.